One T cell receptor (beta chain) is described in this entry. Its antigen remains unidentified. Per-base quality was not reported, and no clone a single base away is much larger than it. Focal radiation therapy combined with CTLA-4 blockade (ipilimumab) was tested in patients with chemo-refractory metastatic non-small-cell lung cancer. These data come from a study of radiotherapy plus CTLA-4 blockade in lung cancer (dated by TCRdb to the late 2010s). About the investigation overall: Objective responses occurred in about 20% of enrolled patients, and just over 30% achieved disease control.

Findings and caveats that apply to the study as a whole: Early dynamic changes in blood T cell clones, together with increased serum interferon-beta after radiation, were reported as the strongest predictors of response. After treatment with radiotherapy and ipilimumab, TCR clones that came from tumors expanded in the peripheral blood.

From the cysteine up to the phenylalanine, the CDR3 has a length of 14 residues. Only the CDR3 DNA is retained, 42 bases long and in frame from the first base. A distance of 15 bases separates the germline ends of V and J, which lose 5 bases and 5 bases respectively. The germline V gene gives CDR1 as MNHEY and CDR2 as SVGAGI. Receptor libraries were prepared by the immunoSEQ multiplex PCR assay. Not all clones reach the TCRdb copy of this immuneACCESS table, which keeps in-frame sequences only. Checked studies attribute under half of the gap to unresolved V genes and leave the rest unexplained. The sample yields tens of thousands of clones; about 76% were counted once. Jointly, the top ten make up approximately 3% of the sample.

The source is a human donor with non-small cell lung cancer whose response to radiotherapy plus ipilimumab could not be evaluated. The chain uses TRBV6-5 and TRBJ2-5; D gene: possibly TRBD1, on 5 matching bases. Sample: peripheral blood, taken from a patient treated with radiotherapy plus ipilimumab. The nucleotides read TGTGCCAGCAGTGCCGGTAGGGGTCACGAGACCCAGTACTTC. The resulting protein is CASSAGRGHETQYF.